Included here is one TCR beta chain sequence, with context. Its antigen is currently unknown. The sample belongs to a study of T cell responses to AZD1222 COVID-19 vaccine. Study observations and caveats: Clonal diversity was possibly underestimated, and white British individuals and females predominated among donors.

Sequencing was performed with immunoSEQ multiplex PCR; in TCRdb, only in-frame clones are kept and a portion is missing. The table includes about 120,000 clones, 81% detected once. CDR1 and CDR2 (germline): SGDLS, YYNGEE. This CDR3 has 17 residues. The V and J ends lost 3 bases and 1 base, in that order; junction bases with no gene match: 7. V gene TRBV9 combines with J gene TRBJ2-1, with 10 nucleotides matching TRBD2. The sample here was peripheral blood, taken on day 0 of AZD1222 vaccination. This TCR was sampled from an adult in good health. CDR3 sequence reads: CASSELSSGSSYNEQFF. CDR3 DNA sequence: TGTGCCAGCAGCGAGCTCTCTAGCGGGAGTTCCTACAATGAGCAGTTCTTC.